Listed below are T cell receptor beta chains from one sample, sequenced in a study of chemoradiotherapy in HPV16-positive cancers. Some clones are missing from TCRdb's copy, which holds only in-frame ones; the method was immunoSEQ multiplex PCR. The data show 20,000 or so clones, about 90% seen once. The sample was blood, taken from a patient who underwent chemoradiotherapy. The origin of the receptors is a human donor with HPV-associated anogenital cancer. Each CDR3 is given with its conserved first and last residue. Each record gives: V gene, CDR3 length, D gene, J gene, clone size, CDR3 protein, CDR3 DNA. A D gene is named only where the DNA matches it firmly. Rows give clone size only sometimes, using once, few, many, or a class for an expanded clone.

>TRBV19|15|TRBD1|TRBJ1-5|once
CASSIVAGGNQPQHF
TGTGCCAGTAGTATAGTGGCAGGGGGGAATCAGCCCCAGCATTTT
>TRBV5-1|14|NA|TRBJ2-2|few
CASSSQGWTGELFF
TGCGCCAGCAGCTCGCAGGGGTGGACCGGGGAGCTGTTTTTT
>TRBV27|15|NA|TRBJ1-1|NA
CASSLLGGAATEAFF
TGTGCCAGCAGTTTACTCGGAGGTGCGGCCACTGAAGCTTTCTTT
>TRBV18|12|NA|TRBJ2-7|NA
CASSPPTNEQYF
TGTGCCAGCTCACCACCGACTAACGAGCAGTACTTC
>TRBV27|15|NA|TRBJ2-2|NA
CASSPRDSNTGELFF
TGTGCCAGCAGTCCCAGGGACTCGAACACCGGGGAGCTGTTTTTT
>TRBV6-1|14|NA|TRBJ1-3|NA
CASSDYISGNTIYF
TGTGCCAGCAGTGATTACATCTCTGGAAACACCATATATTTT
>TRBV5-6|14|NA|TRBJ2-3|NA
CASSSGHLTDTQYF
TGTGCCAGCAGCTCGGGACATTTAACAGATACGCAGTATTTT
>TRBV11-2|15|NA|TRBJ2-5|NA
CASSLDGAFQETQYF
TGTGCCAGCAGCTTAGATGGAGCTTTCCAAGAGACCCAGTACTTC
>TRBV11-2|17|TRBD1|TRBJ1-5|NA
CASSLGQGGGSNQPQHF
TGTGCCAGCAGCTTAGGACAGGGGGGCGGTAGCAATCAGCCCCAGCATTTT
>TRBV6-6|14|NA|TRBJ2-2|NA
CASSYYRNTGELFF
TGTGCCAGCAGTTACTACCGGAACACCGGGGAGCTGTTTTTT
>TRBV29-1|12|TRBD2|TRBJ2-7|few
CSVSSGAYEQYF
TGCAGCGTTAGTAGCGGGGCCTACGAGCAGTACTTC
>TRBV5-5|16|NA|TRBJ1-5|NA
CASSLRATYSNQPQHF
TGTGCCAGCAGCTTGAGGGCAACTTATAGCAATCAGCCCCAGCATTTT
>TRBV29-1|17|TRBD1|TRBJ2-5|NA
CSVGPGTGGIQVETQYF
TGCAGCGTTGGCCCTGGGACAGGGGGCATCCAAGTAGAGACCCAGTACTTC
>TRBV2|14|NA|TRBJ2-5|NA
CASSENRAQETQYF
TGTGCCAGCAGTGAAAACAGGGCGCAAGAGACCCAGTACTTC
>TRBV14|16|TRBD1|TRBJ1-4|NA
CASSQGDRGPSEKLFF
TGTGCCAGCAGCCAAGGTGACAGGGGCCCGTCGGAAAAACTGTTTTTT
>TRBV6-1|11|NA|TRBJ1-1|NA
CASQRGPEAFF
TGTGCCAGCCAGCGGGGTCCTGAAGCTTTCTTT
>TRBV9|13|NA|TRBJ2-2|NA
CASCQGWTGELFF
TGTGCCAGTTGCCAGGGGTGGACCGGGGAGCTGTTTTTT
>TRBV19|15|NA|TRBJ2-7|few
CASSIVRNGAYEQYF
TGTGCCAGTAGTATAGTGCGCAATGGGGCCTACGAGCAGTACTTC
>TRBV7-2|14|NA|TRBJ2-1|NA
CASSSGVSRNEQFF
TGTGCCAGCAGTTCGGGGGTGTCAAGGAATGAGCAGTTCTTC
>TRBV10-1|14|NA|TRBJ2-5|NA
CASSEGGSQETQYF
TGCGCCAGCAGTGAAGGAGGGTCCCAAGAGACCCAGTACTTC
>TRBV18|15|NA|TRBJ2-3|NA
CASSLQGYDTDTQYF
TGTGCCAGCTCATTACAGGGATATGACACAGATACGCAGTATTTT
>TRBV6-5|13|NA|TRBJ1-6|NA
CASSFGGYSPLHF
TGTGCCAGCAGTTTCGGAGGGTACTCACCCCTCCACTTT
>TRBV2|16|TRBD2|TRBJ2-1|NA
CASSEARLAGAIEQFF
TGTGCCAGCAGTGAAGCGCGGCTAGCGGGAGCTATTGAGCAGTTCTTC
>TRBV29-1|12|NA|TRBJ1-1|once
CSVELGGTEAFF
TGCAGCGTTGAATTGGGGGGAACTGAAGCTTTCTTT
>TRBV6-4|15|NA|TRBJ2-1|NA
CASSREGNSYNEQFF
TGTGCCAGCAGCCGTGAGGGGAACTCCTACAATGAGCAGTTCTTC
>TRBV7-8|15|NA|TRBJ2-2|NA
CASSLGEGLPGELFF
TGTGCCAGCAGCTTAGGGGAAGGTTTGCCCGGGGAGCTGTTTTTT
>TRBV5-1|14|TRBD1|TRBJ2-1|NA
CASSFGQGGNEQFF
TGCGCCAGCAGCTTTGGACAGGGAGGCAATGAGCAGTTCTTC
>TRBV7-9|15|TRBD2|TRBJ2-5|NA
CASSSSGFLSETQYF
TGTGCCAGCAGCTCTAGCGGGTTCCTCTCCGAGACCCAGTACTTC
>TRBV9|14|NA|TRBJ1-1|NA
CASSVESWDTEAFF
TGTGCCAGCAGCGTAGAGTCTTGGGACACTGAAGCTTTCTTT
>TRBV6-4|14|TRBD2|TRBJ2-3|NA
CASSELAGDGTQYF
TGTGCCAGCAGTGAACTAGCGGGGGACGGTACGCAGTATTTT
>TRBV5-1|14|TRBD1|TRBJ2-7|NA
CASSRDRGSYEQYF
TGCGCCAGCAGTCGGGACAGGGGCTCCTACGAGCAGTACTTC
>TRBV15|16|NA|TRBJ2-3|NA
CATSRDISRGTDTQYF
TGTGCCACCAGCAGAGATATTAGCCGAGGGACAGATACGCAGTATTTT
>TRBV12-5|14|NA|TRBJ2-1|NA
CASGLGGSYNEQFF
TGTGCTAGTGGTTTGGGGGGGTCCTACAATGAGCAGTTCTTC
>TRBV11-3|15|NA|TRBJ2-3|NA
CASSLGQGSTDTQYF
TGTGCCAGCAGCTTAGGGCAGGGAAGCACAGATACGCAGTATTTT
>TRBV30|14|NA|TRBJ2-7|NA
CAWSASPQGLEQYF
TGTGCCTGGAGTGCCTCCCCGCAGGGGCTCGAGCAGTACTTC
>TRBV27|14|TRBD1|TRBJ1-1|NA
CASSGQAIGREAFF
TGTGCCAGCAGCGGACAGGCCATAGGTAGGGAAGCTTTCTTT
>TRBV7-3|14|NA|TRBJ2-3|NA
CASSLSAAAGTQYF
TGTGCCAGCAGCTTATCGGCGGCCGCAGGTACGCAGTATTTT
>TRBV6-5|14|TRBD1|TRBJ2-3|NA
CASSLGTGTDTQYF
TGTGCCAGCAGTTTGGGGACAGGGACAGATACGCAGTATTTT
>TRBV2|16|NA|TRBJ1-3|once
CASSLLLSLSGNTIYF
TGTGCCAGCAGCCTGTTGCTTAGCCTCTCTGGAAACACCATATATTTT
>TRBV9|15|TRBD2|TRBJ2-2|NA
CASSPRSGGGGELFF
TGTGCCAGCAGCCCCCGTAGCGGGGGAGGCGGGGAGCTGTTTTTT
>TRBV5-6|16|NA|TRBJ1-5|NA
CASSLMTGRNNQPQHF
TGTGCCAGCAGCTTGATGACCGGGAGGAACAATCAGCCCCAGCATTTT
>TRBV6-4|13|NA|TRBJ1-2|NA
CASSDQGSGGYTF
TGTGCCAGCAGTGACCAGGGGTCGGGTGGCTACACCTTC
>TRBV5-5|14|NA|TRBJ1-2|NA
CASSSGQFNYGYTF
TGTGCCAGCAGCAGCGGACAGTTTAACTATGGCTACACCTTC
>TRBV5-6|13|TRBD1|TRBJ2-7|once
CASSPGTAYEQYF
TGTGCCAGCAGCCCAGGGACAGCCTACGAGCAGTACTTC
>TRBV7-9|12|NA|TRBJ1-3|few
CASSLVGNTIYF
TGTGCCAGCAGCTTAGTTGGAAACACCATATATTTT
>TRBV7-6|16|TRBD1|TRBJ2-3|NA
CASSFRQGGFTDTQYF
TGTGCCAGCAGCTTCCGACAGGGGGGGTTCACAGATACGCAGTATTTT
>TRBV6-6|15|NA|TRBJ1-1|NA
CASSYSIPSNTEAFF
TGTGCCAGCAGTTACTCGATCCCCTCAAACACTGAAGCTTTCTTT
>TRBV5-6|16|NA|TRBJ1-5|few
CASSLGGGNSNQPQHF
TGTGCCAGCAGCTTAGGTGGGGGAAATAGCAATCAGCCCCAGCATTTT
>TRBV7-2|16|TRBD1|TRBJ2-2|NA
CASSLGGTGVGGELFF
TGTGCCAGCAGCTTAGGCGGGACAGGGGTTGGCGGGGAGCTGTTTTTT
>TRBV19|19|NA|TRBJ2-1|NA
CASSIQARGGVSSYNEQFF
TGTGCCAGTAGTATTCAGGCCAGGGGAGGGGTGAGCTCCTACAATGAGCAGTTCTTC
>TRBV19|16|NA|TRBJ1-3|NA
CASSQGALSSGNTIYF
TGTGCCAGTAGCCAAGGGGCCCTGAGCTCTGGAAACACCATATATTTT
>TRBV14|14|NA|TRBJ2-3|NA
CASSQPEHTDTQYF
TGTGCCAGCAGCCAGCCGGAGCACACAGATACGCAGTATTTT
>TRBV4-3|16|NA|TRBJ1-4|NA
CASSQEVGDRNEKLFF
TGCGCCAGCAGCCAGGAAGTTGGGGACCGCAATGAAAAACTGTTTTTT
>TRBV7-2|13|NA|TRBJ2-7|NA
CASSSIRGYEQYF
TGTGCCAGCAGCTCAATACGGGGATACGAGCAGTACTTC
>TRBV9|15|NA|TRBJ1-2|NA
CASSPQTSSRYGYTF
TGTGCCAGCAGCCCCCAGACGTCCTCTCGGTATGGCTACACCTTC